Below, 22 T cell receptor beta chains from the same sample are listed, as sequenced in a study of T cell repertoires in cytomegalovirus infection. TCRdb re-derived calls from the reads in MiXCR, one entry per CDR3 protein. The sample lists 750,000 to 950,000 distinct CDR3 sequences; just under 30% were seen once. Their specific antigens are unknown. The starting material was cultured CD8+ T cells from PBMCs, obtained from culture after CMV antigen stimulation. These TCRs come from a human donor in good health (CMV status not recorded). Some clones in this sample may be carry-over from other donors' samples.

The sample holds many counts of this clonotype. This chain connects TRBV27 to TRBJ1-2; TRBD1 might be the D (5 bases). CDR1 and CDR2 from the germline V gene are MNHEY and SMNVEV (reference sequence). The CDR3 sequence is 14 residues long. Trimming removed 5 bases at V and 5 bases at J, with 15 bases between. CDR3 sequence: CASSPNSGLYGYTF. Here the CDR3 DNA reads TGTGCCAGCAGTCCGAATTCGGGACTGTATGGCTACACCTTC.

V is TRBV12-3 or TRBV12-4 and J is TRBJ1-2, with 9 nucleotides matching TRBD1. The length of the CDR3 is 16 residues. V was pared by 5 bases and J by 5 bases, with 12 bases of the junction left unmatched. DNA of the CDR3: TGTGCCAGCAGTCCCTTAAAGCCGACAGGGGGATATGGCTACACCTTC. As protein: CASSPLKPTGGYGYTF.

This clonotype was detected ten times or more. The chain links TRBV7-8 to TRBJ2-1; no clear D gene. Looked up from germline, CDR1 is SGHVS and CDR2 is FQNEAQ. The CDR3 extends over 13 amino acids. V was pared by 7 bases and J by 9 bases, with 16 bases between. Here the CDR3 reads CASTPRQATEQFF. CDR3 sequence (DNA): TGTGCCAGCACCCCTCGGCAGGCCACTGAGCAGTTCTTC.

This chain links TRBV5-6 with TRBJ1-5; D unresolved. Germline CDR1 reads SGHDT; CDR2 reads YYEEEE. V lost 4 bases and J lost 8, with 22 bases in between. The CDR3 contains 16 residues. The CDR3 region is CASSTSAKRSIEPQHF. CDR3 nucleotide sequence: TGTGCCAGCAGCACCAGCGCGAAGAGGTCCATCGAGCCCCAGCATTTT.

The V gene is TRBV9, the J gene TRBJ2-2, with 7 bases matching TRBD1. Per the germline V gene, CDR1 is SGDLS and CDR2 is YYNGEE. J was trimmed by 3 bases and V by 1 base; bases with no gene match: 9. CDR3 length: 17 residues. The CDR3 sequence is CASSVPRQGIYTGELFF. The CDR3 DNA sequence: TGTGCCAGCAGCGTACCTAGACAGGGTATCTACACCGGGGAGCTGTTTTTT.

J is TRBJ1-1 and V is TRBV12-3 or TRBV12-4; D is ambiguous. With 3 bases removed from V and 1 base from J, the gap between germline ends came to 12 bases. This CDR3 is built from 15 residues. The CDR3 here is CASSFLDTPNTEAFF. CDR3 DNA: TGTGCCAGCAGTTTCCTAGACACCCCGAACACTGAAGCTTTCTTT.

This clonotype came up a few times. The chain has TRBV12-3 or TRBV12-4 and TRBJ2-7; no clear D gene. CDR3 length: 14 amino acids. V gave up 5 bases and J gave up 0 bases, with 11 bases separating them. CDR3 nucleotides: TGTGCCAGCAGTCCACACTGGACCTCCTACGAGCAGTACGTC. Protein product: CASSPHWTSYEQYV.

This clonotype has just a few counts. The chain uses TRBV11-2 and TRBJ2-2; 9 bases line up with TRBD2. This CDR3 spans 19 amino acids. Germline V CDR1 and CDR2: SGHAT, FQNNGV. V lost 2 bases to trimming and J lost 6 bases; unmatched junction nucleotides: 16. The CDR3 sequence is CASSLWRASGAPESGELFF. CDR3 DNA: TGTGCCAGCAGCTTATGGAGGGCTAGCGGGGCCCCGGAATCCGGGGAGCTGTTTTTT.

There are many counts of this clonotype. This sequence joins TRBV7-9 and TRBJ2-1; the match to TRBD1 covers 7 bases. J lost 3 bases, V lost 5 bases, and 1 base had no gene match. CDR1 SEHNR and CDR2 FQNEAQ come from the germline V gene (reference sequence). This CDR3 is built from 13 residues. The CDR3, as DNA: TGTGCCAGCAGCGGGACAGACTACAATGAGCAGTTCTTC. As protein: CASSGTDYNEQFF.

This clonotype appeared a few times. The chain employs TRBV27 and TRBJ2-3; D not certain. The CDR3 length is 14 residues. Germline V lookup: CDR1 MNHEY, CDR2 SMNVEV (reference sequence). V shed 4 bases and J shed 4 bases, with 12 bases lying between them. CDR3 sequence reads: CASSWGGFADTQYF. The CDR3 DNA reads TGTGCCAGCAGTTGGGGTGGTTTTGCAGATACGCAGTATTTT.

The table lists this clonotype with a few counts. The chain joins TRBV7-6 to TRBJ2-4, with D tentatively TRBD1 or TRBD2 (5 bases each). Germline V gene sequence: CDR1 SGHVS, CDR2 FNYEAQ. The CDR3 spans 20 residues. V was shortened by 0 bases and J by 0 bases, with 21 bases between the two germline ends. The CDR3: CASSLAREGVISIAKNIQYF. The CDR3 DNA reads TGTGCCAGCAGCTTAGCGAGGGAAGGGGTTATTAGTATAGCCAAAAACATTCAGTACTTC. The whole variable domain, remainder taken from reference TRBV7-6 and TRBJ2-4, is GAGVSQSPRYKVTKRGQDVALRCDPISGHVSLYWYRQALGQGPEFLTYFNYEAQQDKSGLPNDRFSAERPEGSISTLTIQRTEQRDSAMYRCASSLAREGVISIAKNIQYFGAGTRLSVL.

The rearrangement uses TRBV29-1 and TRBJ1-3, with 9 nucleotides matching TRBD1. J gave up 0 bases and V 0 bases, and 6 bases lay outside the gene matches. The CDR3 runs to 17 residues. The germline CDR1 and CDR2 sequences are SQVTM and ANQGSEA. This chain's CDR3 is CSVEDWGQGFSGNTIYF. CDR3 bases: TGCAGCGTTGAAGATTGGGGACAGGGCTTCTCTGGAAACACCATATATTTT.

CDR3 nucleotides: TGTGCCAGCAGCCACATGGGGGGCTACACCTTC. Protein: CASSHMGGYTF. V usage is TRBV6-1 and J usage is TRBJ1-2; D is uncertain. Germline loops: CDR1 MNHNS, CDR2 SASEGT. Trimming took 6 bases from V and 8 from J, leaving 10 bases between them. The CDR3 length is 11 residues.

This clonotype was recorded many times. The chain couples TRBV27 to TRBJ2-1; perhaps TRBD2 as D (5 bases). Trimming removed 0 bases at V and 5 bases at J, with 20 bases between. Looked up from germline, CDR1 is MNHEY and CDR2 is SMNVEV (reference sequence). This CDR3 comprises 18 residues. CDR3 in amino acids: CASSLSTGMITPNNEQFF. As DNA, the CDR3 is TGTGCCAGCAGTTTATCGACGGGGATGATTACTCCAAACAATGAGCAGTTCTTC.

CDR3 protein: CASSEAGGHSTDTQYF. The CDR3 DNA sequence: TGTGCCAGCAGCGAAGCGGGGGGCCACAGCACAGATACGCAGTATTTT. This chain links TRBV9 with TRBJ2-3; 9 bases are shared with TRBD2. CDR1 is SGDLS, CDR2 YYNGEE, per germline. J was trimmed by 0 bases and V by 3 bases; bases with no gene match: 5. The CDR3 is 16 residues long.

This chain connects TRBV13 to TRBJ2-3, with D uncertain. With 7 bases removed from V and 3 bases from J, the gap between germline ends came to 17 bases. Germline loops: CDR1 PRHDT, CDR2 FYEKMQ (reference sequence). This CDR3 contains 15 residues. The CDR3, as DNA: TGTGCCAGCAAGAGGAGCATCGTAGATACAGATACGCAGTATTTT. Its protein product is CASKRSIVDTDTQYF.

The CDR3 DNA follows: TGTGCCAGCAGCCGCTCCCCGTACACTGAAGCTTTCTTT. The encoded protein is CASSRSPYTEAFF. The V and J genes are TRBV6-8 and TRBJ1-1; no definite D call. V lost 6 bases and J lost 3, with 11 bases in between. CDR1 is MNHGY, CDR2 SAAAGT, per germline. The CDR3 sequence is 13 residues long.

Only a few counts were recorded for this clonotype. The chain is built from TRBV6-2 or TRBV6-3 and TRBJ2-1, with 8 bases aligning to TRBD1. The CDR3 sequence is 13 residues long. Germline values: CDR1 MNHEY, CDR2 SVGEGT. This CDR3 reads CAGGRGPYNEQFF. As DNA, the CDR3 is TGTGCGGGGGGCAGGGGGCCTTACAATGAGCAGTTCTTC.

This clonotype was seen more than once but under ten times. The chain employs TRBV11-2 and TRBJ2-1; TRBD2 agrees at 7 bases. This CDR3 spans 15 amino acids. Germline CDR1 SGHAT, CDR2 FQNNGV. J gave up 3 bases and V 4 bases, and 6 bases lay outside the gene matches. CDR3 residues: CASSSYGTNYNEQFF. The CDR3 DNA reads TGTGCCAGCAGCTCTTACGGGACTAACTACAATGAGCAGTTCTTC.

The CDR3 protein is CASSPIGQVLYSGNTIYF. The DNA for the CDR3 is TGTGCCAGCAGTCCTATTGGACAGGTGCTTTACTCTGGAAACACCATATATTTT. V gene TRBV27 combines with J gene TRBJ1-3; 7 bases match TRBD1. Germline CDR1 MNHEY, CDR2 SMNVEV (reference sequence). With V trimmed by 5 bases and J by 0 bases, 13 bases remained unmatched. This CDR3 has 18 residues.

The chain carries TRBV5-1 and TRBJ2-1; TRBD2 matches 8 bases. CDR3 size: 15 residues. CDR1 is SGHRS and CDR2 is YFSETQ in the germline V gene. Trimming removed 2 bases from V and 7 bases from J; junction bases left unmatched: 8. For the CDR3, the DNA is TGCGCCAGCAGCTTATATAGCGGGGTTGGGAATGAGCAGTTCTTC. Its protein is CASSLYSGVGNEQFF.

This clonotype appeared many times. The chain carries TRBV27 and TRBJ2-4; D is perhaps TRBD1 (5 bases). The CDR3 extends over 16 amino acids. CDR1 MNHEY and CDR2 SMNVEV come from the germline V gene (reference sequence). The V gene lost 8 bases and the J gene lost 3 bases, with 20 bases spanning the gap. In DNA, the CDR3 is TGTGCCAGCGCCGGGCGCCAGGGCTGGTTCAAAAACATTCAGTACTTC. Translation gives CASAGRQGWFKNIQYF.